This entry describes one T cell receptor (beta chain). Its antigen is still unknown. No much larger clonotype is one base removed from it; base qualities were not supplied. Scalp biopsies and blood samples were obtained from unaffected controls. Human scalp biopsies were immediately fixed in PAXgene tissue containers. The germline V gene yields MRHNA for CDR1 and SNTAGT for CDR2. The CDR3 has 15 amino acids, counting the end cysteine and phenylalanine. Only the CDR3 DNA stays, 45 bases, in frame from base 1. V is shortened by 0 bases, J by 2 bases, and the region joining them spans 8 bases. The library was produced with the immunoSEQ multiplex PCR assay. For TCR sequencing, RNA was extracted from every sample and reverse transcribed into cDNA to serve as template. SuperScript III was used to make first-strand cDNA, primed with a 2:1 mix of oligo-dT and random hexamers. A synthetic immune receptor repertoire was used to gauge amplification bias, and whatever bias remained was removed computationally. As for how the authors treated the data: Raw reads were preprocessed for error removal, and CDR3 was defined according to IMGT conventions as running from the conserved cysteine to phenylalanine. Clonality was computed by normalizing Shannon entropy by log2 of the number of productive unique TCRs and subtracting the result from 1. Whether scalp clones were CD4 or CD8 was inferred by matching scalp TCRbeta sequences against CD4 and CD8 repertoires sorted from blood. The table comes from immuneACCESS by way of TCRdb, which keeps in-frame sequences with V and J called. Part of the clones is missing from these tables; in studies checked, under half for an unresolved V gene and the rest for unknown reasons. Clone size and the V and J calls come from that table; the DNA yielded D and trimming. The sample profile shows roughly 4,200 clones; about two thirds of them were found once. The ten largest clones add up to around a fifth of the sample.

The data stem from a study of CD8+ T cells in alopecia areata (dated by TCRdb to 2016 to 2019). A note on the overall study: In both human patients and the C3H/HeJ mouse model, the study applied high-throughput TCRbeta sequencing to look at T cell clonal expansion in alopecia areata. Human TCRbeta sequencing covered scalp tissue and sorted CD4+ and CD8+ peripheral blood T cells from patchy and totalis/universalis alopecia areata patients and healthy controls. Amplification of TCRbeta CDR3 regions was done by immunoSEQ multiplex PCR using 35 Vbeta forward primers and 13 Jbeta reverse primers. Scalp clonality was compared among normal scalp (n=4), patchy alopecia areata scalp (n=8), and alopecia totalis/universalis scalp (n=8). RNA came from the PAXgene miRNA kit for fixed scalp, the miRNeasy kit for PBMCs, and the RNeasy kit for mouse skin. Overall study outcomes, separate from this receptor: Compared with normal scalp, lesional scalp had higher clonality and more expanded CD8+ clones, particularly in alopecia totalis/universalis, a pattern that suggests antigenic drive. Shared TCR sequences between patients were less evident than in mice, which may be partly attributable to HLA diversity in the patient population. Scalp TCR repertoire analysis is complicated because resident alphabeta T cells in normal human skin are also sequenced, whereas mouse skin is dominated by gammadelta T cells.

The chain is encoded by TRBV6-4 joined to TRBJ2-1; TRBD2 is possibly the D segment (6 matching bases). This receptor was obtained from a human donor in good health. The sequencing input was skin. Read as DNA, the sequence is TGTGCCAGCAGTGACTCTAGCGGAGCCTACAATGAGCAGTTCTTC. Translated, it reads CASSDSSGAYNEQFF.